This T cell receptor beta chain emerged from a study of cytomegalovirus exposure and HLA in healthy donors. PCR employed 60 Vbeta and 13 Jbeta primers. TCRdb's copy holds only in-frame clones and misses some; the assay was immunoSEQ multiplex PCR. Among approximately 140,000 clones listed, around 77% were seen once. The ends lost 5 bases at V and 1 base at J; junction bases unmatched: 9. The V gene's germline CDR1 is MNHEY and CDR2 SMNVEV (reference sequence). The CDR3 contains 16 residues. What was sequenced was PBMCs. This sequence joins TRBV27 and TRBJ2-7; 9 nucleotides agree with TRBD1. This TCR was sampled from a woman aged 45-65 years in good health and CMV-seronegative. The CDR3 loop reads CASSTRDRAPSYEQYF. In DNA form, the CDR3 reads TGTGCCAGCAGTACTCGGGACAGGGCCCCGTCCTACGAGCAGTACTTC.